These 23 T cell receptor beta chains originate from one sample sequenced in a study of early stage breast cancer tumors. TCRdb's table, derived via immunoSEQ multiplex PCR, lists solely in-frame clones and lacks some. The table lists about 63,000 clones, 70% to 80% of them singletons. What was sequenced was blood. These receptor sequences come from a person aged 25 to 45 with breast cancer.

The chain has TRBV18 and TRBJ2-2; 7 bases line up with TRBD1. The V gene end was trimmed by 1 base and the J gene end by 7 bases; junction bases not matched to a gene: 6. Per the germline V gene, CDR1 is KGHSH and CDR2 is LQKENI. This CDR3 is built from 15 residues. In DNA, the CDR3 is TGTGCCAGCTCACCACAGAGGGGGCAGGACGGGGAGCTGTTTTTT. Protein product: CASSPQRGQDGELFF. The complete variable domain, with remaining parts taken from reference TRBV18 and TRBJ2-2, reads NAGVMQNPRHLVRRRGQEARLRCSPMKGHSHVYWYRQLPEEGLKFMVYLQKENIIDESGMPKERFSAEFPKEGPSILRIQQVVRGDSAAYFCASSPQRGQDGELFFGEGSRLTVL.

J is TRBJ2-1 and V is TRBV16, with no clear D. The CDR3 runs 13 residues. V lost 4 bases and J 8 bases, leaving 12 bases between the germline ends. Germline CDR1 is KGHSY and CDR2 is FQNENV. The DNA of the CDR3 is TGTGCCAGCAGCCCCACCCTCGTAGATGAGCAGTTCTTC. Translated, it gives CASSPTLVDEQFF. Full variable domain (missing parts from reference TRBV16 and TRBJ2-1): GEEVAQTPKHLVRGEGQKAKLYCAPIKGHSYVFWYQQVLKNEFKFLISFQNENVFDETGMPKERFSAKCLPNSPCSLEIQATKLEDSAVYFCASSPTLVDEQFFGPGTRLTVL.

This rearrangement joins TRBV28 to TRBJ2-5; perhaps D is TRBD1 or TRBD2 (5 bases each). CDR1 is MDHEN and CDR2 is SYDVKM in the germline V gene. V was cut by 3 bases and J by 3 bases, with 14 bases left in between. This CDR3 has 15 residues. The CDR3 protein is CASSFSGPYEETQYF. CDR3 DNA: TGTGCCAGCAGTTTTTCGGGACCGTACGAAGAGACCCAGTACTTC.

V and J are TRBV7-2 and TRBJ2-7, with TRBD2 identical over 7 bases. With V trimmed by 5 bases and J by 5 bases, 9 bases remained unmatched. CDR3 length: 14 amino acids. Germline loops: CDR1 SGHTA, CDR2 FQGNSA. The CDR3 DNA is TGTGCCAGCAGCACAGGACTAGGGGAACACGAGCAGTACTTC. Amino acids: CASSTGLGEHEQYF. Drawing the rest from reference TRBV7-2 and TRBJ2-7, the complete variable domain is GAGVSQSPSNKVTEKGKDVELRCDPISGHTALYWYRQSLGQGLEFLIYFQGNSAPDKSGLPSDRFSAERTGGSVSTLTIQRTQQEDSAVYLCASSTGLGEHEQYFGPGTRLTVT.

The CDR3 DNA is TGTGCCAGCTCACCGCCTTCAAGACAGGGCCAGGCGGCGAACACTGAAGCTTTCTTT. Protein product: CASSPPSRQGQAANTEAFF. The chain uses TRBV18 and TRBJ1-1; 7 bases are a match to TRBD1. Unmatched junction bases numbered 17, after V lost 3 bases and J lost 1 base. Germline V gene lookup returns CDR1 KGHSH and CDR2 LQKENI. CDR3 length: 19 residues. The variable domain in full, with the rest retrieved from reference TRBV18 and TRBJ1-1, is NAGVMQNPRHLVRRRGQEARLRCSPMKGHSHVYWYRQLPEEGLKFMVYLQKENIIDESGMPKERFSAEFPKEGPSILRIQQVVRGDSAAYFCASSPPSRQGQAANTEAFFGQGTRLTVV.

This clone was found a few times. The genes are TRBV30 and TRBJ2-1; TRBD2 aligns across 8 bases. The V and J ends lost 3 bases and 14 bases, in that order; junction bases with no gene match: 15. CDR1 and CDR2 from the germline V gene are GTSNPN and SVGIG (reference sequence). This CDR3 contains 14 residues. CDR3 region: CAWSNGLAGTGEFF. CDR3 DNA sequence: TGTGCCTGGAGCAACGGACTAGCAGGAACGGGGGAGTTCTTC.

The chain couples TRBV19 to TRBJ1-4; D gene unclear. Trimming removed 6 bases at V and 2 bases at J, with 19 bases between. This CDR3 is 17 amino acids long. Germline CDR1 LNHDA, CDR2 SQIVND (reference sequence). In nucleotides, the CDR3 is TGTGCCAGTAGGAGTCGGGCGGTCGGCTCGACTAATGAAAAACTGTTTTTT. The encoded protein is CASRSRAVGSTNEKLFF. Full variable domain (remainder filled in from reference TRBV19 and TRBJ1-4): DGGITQSPKYLFRKEGQNVTLSCEQNLNHDAMYWYRQDPGQGLRLIYYSQIVNDFQKGDIAEGYSVSREKKESFPLTVTSAQKNPTAFYLCASRSRAVGSTNEKLFFGSGTQLSVL.

The V and J genes are TRBV6-5 and TRBJ2-5; D unresolved. This CDR3 region has 15 residues. Trimming took off 5 bases at V and 2 bases at J, with 15 bases between the two ends. The germline CDR1 and CDR2 sequences are MNHEY and SVGAGI. CDR3 nucleotides: TGTGCCAGCAGTCCGTCTCATACGACGCAAGAGACCCAGTACTTC. It specifies CASSPSHTTQETQYF.

This clone was counted only a few times. This chain uses TRBV7-9 with TRBJ2-7, with unresolved D. The CDR3 has 11 residues. The germline CDR1 and CDR2 sequences are SEHNR and FQNEAQ (reference sequence). V lost 3 bases and J lost 4, with 4 bases in between. The CDR3 loop reads CASSLWYEQYF. The CDR3 coding sequence is TGTGCCAGCAGCTTGTGGTACGAGCAGTACTTC.

The chain couples TRBV12-1 to TRBJ2-5. TRBV12-1 constitutes a pseudogene. The CDR3 is 14 amino acids. Here the CDR3 reads CASSSRATQETQYF. The CDR3 bases are TGTGCCAGCAGCTCACGGGCCACGCAAGAGACCCAGTACTTC.

This clone turned up a few times. The V call is TRBV19, the J call TRBJ1-5; D gene unclear. The CDR3 loop spans 18 amino acids. V was trimmed by 5 bases and J by 0 bases, leaving 20 bases between them. Germline lookup yields CDR1 LNHDA and CDR2 SQIVND (reference sequence). In DNA form, the CDR3 reads TGTGCCAGTAGTTCGGACGGGCCTTCCGGACCTAGCAATCAGCCCCAGCATTTT. It translates to CASSSDGPSGPSNQPQHF.

The CDR3 protein is CASRWTGSSGANVLTF. The CDR3 region has the DNA TGTGCCAGCCGTTGGACAGGGTCTTCTGGGGCCAACGTCCTGACTTTC. The rearrangement links TRBV7-8 to TRBJ2-6; 8 bases match TRBD1. V lost 8 bases and J lost 1; bases outside the gene matches: 7. CDR1 is SGHVS, CDR2 FQNEAQ, per germline. The CDR3 covers 16 residues. Together with reference TRBV7-8 and TRBJ2-6, the CDR3 gives the full variable domain: GAGVSQSPRYKVAKRGQDVALRCDPISGHVSLFWYQQALGQGPEFLTYFQNEAQLDKSGLPSDRFFAERPEGSVSTLKIQRTQQEDSAVYLCASRWTGSSGANVLTFGAGSRLTVL.

The chain couples TRBV18 to TRBJ1-5; the D gene is possibly TRBD1 (6 bases). CDR3 length: 15 amino acids. The germline V gene has CDR1 KGHSH and CDR2 LQKENI. V was trimmed by 4 bases and J by 4 bases, leaving 14 bases between them. Here the CDR3 DNA reads TGTGCCAGCTCACTATCCGGGACACATAATCAGCCCCAGCATTTT. Its protein is CASSLSGTHNQPQHF.

J is TRBJ2-3 and V is TRBV7-2, with D tentatively TRBD2 (6 bases). Looked up from germline, CDR1 is SGHTA and CDR2 is FQGNSA. CDR3 size: 15 residues. Deletions cut 4 bases from V and 2 bases from J, with 13 bases between. CDR3 sequence reads: CASSYAGRHTDTQYF. The CDR3 bases are TGTGCCAGCAGCTACGCGGGACGACACACAGATACGCAGTATTTT.

This chain joins TRBV20-1 and TRBJ2-7; D not resolved. Germline V gene sequence: CDR1 DFQATT, CDR2 SNEGSKA (reference sequence). V shed 3 bases and J shed 9 bases, with 12 bases lying between them. CDR3 size: 11 residues. CDR3 sequence (DNA): TGCAGTGCTAGTGGCCCACCAGGGCAGTACTTC. It codes for CSASGPPGQYF.

The V and J genes are TRBV7-3 and TRBJ2-5; D gene ambiguous. V lost 3 bases to trimming and J lost 5 bases, with 10 bases between them. The CDR3 spans 13 residues. Germline CDR1 is SGHTA and CDR2 is FQGTGA. CDR3 nucleotides: TGTGCCAGCAGCTTCCAAATAGGGGAGACCCAGTACTTC. It is translated as CASSFQIGETQYF.

This chain links TRBV6-1 with TRBJ2-5; D is possibly TRBD2 (6 bases). Germline values: CDR1 MNHNS, CDR2 SASEGT. The CDR3 totals 17 residues. Trimming took 0 bases from V and 5 from J, leaving 19 bases between them. CDR3 amino acids: CASSEARGGVRDETQYF. CDR3 bases: TGTGCCAGCAGTGAAGCCCGGGGAGGTGTAAGAGATGAGACCCAGTACTTC.

The rearrangement joins TRBV28 to TRBJ1-5, with 8 bases identical to TRBD1. CDR1 is MDHEN, CDR2 SYDVKM, per germline. V trimming: 7 bases; J trimming: 6 bases; junction bases outside the gene matches: 14. CDR3 length: 16 amino acids. As DNA, the CDR3 is TGTGCCAGCACCCCCCCTGTCGGACAGGGTACTCAGCCCCAGCATTTT. The encoded protein is CASTPPVGQGTQPQHF.

V is TRBV9 and J is TRBJ2-3; D is uncertain. The V gene lost 2 bases and the J gene lost 1 base, with 14 bases spanning the gap. Germline V CDR1 and CDR2: SGDLS, YYNGEE. CDR3 length equals 16 residues. The DNA of the CDR3 is TGTGCCAGCAGCGTGGCTAACCTGGGTGGCACAGATACGCAGTATTTT. Protein: CASSVANLGGTDTQYF.

The genes are TRBV30 and TRBJ2-3, with 13 bases lining up with TRBD2. The germline gives CDR1 GTSNPN, CDR2 SVGIG (reference sequence). The J segment lost 1 base and the V segment lost 3 bases, leaving 16 bases of the junction unmatched. The CDR3 consists of 20 residues. DNA of the CDR3: TGTGCCTGGAGCATCACTTATCCGGGACTAGCGGGAATAGGCACAGATACGCAGTATTTT. Translated: CAWSITYPGLAGIGTDTQYF.

This chain uses TRBV18 with TRBJ2-2, with D unclear. Trimming shortened V by 3 bases and J by 3 bases, and 8 bases separated the two germline ends. Germline-derived CDR1 and CDR2 are KGHSH and LQKENI. This CDR3 comprises 14 residues. Here the CDR3 DNA reads TGTGCCAGCTCACCGGACCAATACACCGGGGAGCTGTTTTTT. Protein product: CASSPDQYTGELFF.

The CDR3 DNA reads TGTGCCAGCAGCCCACTGGGTGTACAAGAGACCCAGTACTTC. Translating it yields CASSPLGVQETQYF. The V call is TRBV13, the J call TRBJ2-5; D call uncertain. Trimming cost V 5 bases and J 2 bases, with 12 bases left between them. Looked up from germline, CDR1 is PRHDT and CDR2 is FYEKMQ (reference sequence). There are 14 residues in the CDR3. Combining the CDR3 with reference TRBV13 and TRBJ2-5 gives the whole variable domain AAGVIQSPRHLIKEKRETATLKCYPIPRHDTVYWYQQGPGQDPQFLISFYEKMQSDKGSIPDRFSAQQFSDYHSELNMSSLELGDSALYFCASSPLGVQETQYFGPGTRLLVL.

This clone was observed a single time. The chain joins TRBV23-1 to TRBJ2-7; 11 bases are shared with TRBD1. TRBV23-1 is labeled an ORF, and its function is uncertain. V lost 4 bases to trimming and J lost 4 bases; unmatched junction nucleotides: 6. The CDR3 is 15 amino acids. The CDR3 sequence is CASSPSGTGGYEQYF. CDR3 bases: TGCGCCAGCAGTCCTTCCGGGACAGGGGGTTACGAGCAGTACTTC.